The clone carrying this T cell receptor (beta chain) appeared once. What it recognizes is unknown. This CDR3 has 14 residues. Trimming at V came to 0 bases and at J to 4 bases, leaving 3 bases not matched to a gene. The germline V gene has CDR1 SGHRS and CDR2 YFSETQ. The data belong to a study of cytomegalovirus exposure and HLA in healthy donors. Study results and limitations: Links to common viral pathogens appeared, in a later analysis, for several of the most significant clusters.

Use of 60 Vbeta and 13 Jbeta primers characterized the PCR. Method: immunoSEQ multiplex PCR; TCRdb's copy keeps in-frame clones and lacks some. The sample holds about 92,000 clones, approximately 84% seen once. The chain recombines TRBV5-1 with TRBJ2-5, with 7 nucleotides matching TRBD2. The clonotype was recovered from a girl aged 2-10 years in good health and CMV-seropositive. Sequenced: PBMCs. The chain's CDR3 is CASSLVREGETQYF. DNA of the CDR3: TGCGCCAGCAGCTTGGTAAGGGAGGGAGAGACCCAGTACTTC.